This T cell receptor beta chain was recorded in a study of blood T cell repertoires in COVID-19. Study-wide background: COVID-19 samples collected from the United States, Italy and Spain covered acute and convalescent phases.

TCRdb keeps only in-frame clones here, not all; method: immunoSEQ multiplex PCR. The sample lists tens of thousands of clones, about 86% occurring once. Trimming shortened V by 0 bases and J by 1 base, and 10 bases separated the two germline ends. This CDR3 has 16 amino acids. From germline, CDR1 is SGHRS and CDR2 YFSETQ. The source of this sequence is a man at least 80 years old with active COVID-19. Sequencing was done on a sample of peripheral blood. The chain recombines TRBV5-1 with TRBJ2-2, with a tentative D call TRBD1 (6 bases). The CDR3 sequence: CASSLAGRGNTGELFF. In DNA, the CDR3 is TGCGCCAGCAGCTTGGCCGGCAGGGGGAACACCGGGGAGCTGTTTTTT.